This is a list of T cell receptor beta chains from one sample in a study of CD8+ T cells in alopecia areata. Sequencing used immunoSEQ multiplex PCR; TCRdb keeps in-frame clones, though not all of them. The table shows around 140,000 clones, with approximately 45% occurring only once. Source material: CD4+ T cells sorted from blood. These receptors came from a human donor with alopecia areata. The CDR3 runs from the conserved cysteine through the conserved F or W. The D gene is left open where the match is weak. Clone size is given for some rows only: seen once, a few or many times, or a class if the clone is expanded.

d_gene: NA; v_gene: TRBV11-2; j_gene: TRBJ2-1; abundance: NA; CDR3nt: TGTGCCAGCAGCTTAGGTGGCTGGGGAAGCTCCTACAATGAGCAGTTCTTC; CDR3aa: CASSLGGWGSSYNEQFF
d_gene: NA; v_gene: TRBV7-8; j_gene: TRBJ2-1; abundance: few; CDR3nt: TGTGCCAGCAGCTCCCGTACCTTGGAGCAGTTCTTC; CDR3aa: CASSSRTLEQFF
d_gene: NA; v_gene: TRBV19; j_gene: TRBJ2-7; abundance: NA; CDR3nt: TGTGCCAGTACCCCGGGACACTCGAACTACGAGCAGTACTTC; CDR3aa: CASTPGHSNYEQYF
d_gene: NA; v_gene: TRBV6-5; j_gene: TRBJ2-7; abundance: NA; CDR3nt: TGTGCCAGCAGTTATGGCGACAGAGCCGAGCAGTACTTC; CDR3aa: CASSYGDRAEQYF
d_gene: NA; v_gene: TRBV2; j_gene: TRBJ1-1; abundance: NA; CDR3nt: TGTGCCAGCAGTGTTACAGGGAACACTGAAGCTTTCTTT; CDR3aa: CASSVTGNTEAFF
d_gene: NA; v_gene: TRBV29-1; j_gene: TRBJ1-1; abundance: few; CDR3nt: TGCAGCGTAACTCAGGTGAACACTGAAGCTTTCTTT; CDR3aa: CSVTQVNTEAFF
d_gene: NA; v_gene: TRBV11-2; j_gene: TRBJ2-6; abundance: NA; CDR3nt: TGTGCCAGCAGCTTAGATCCTGGCCTAAGCTCTGGGGCCAACGTCCTGACTTTC; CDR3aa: CASSLDPGLSSGANVLTF
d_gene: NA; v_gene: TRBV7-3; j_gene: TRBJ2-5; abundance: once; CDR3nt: TGTGCCAGCAGCCGAGCGCGGATCGGGGAGACCCAGTACTTC; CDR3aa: CASSRARIGETQYF
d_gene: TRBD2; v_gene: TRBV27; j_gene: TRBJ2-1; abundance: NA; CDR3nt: TGTGCCAGCAGGGGACTAGCGGGAACTCCTGAGCAGTTCTTC; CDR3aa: CASRGLAGTPEQFF
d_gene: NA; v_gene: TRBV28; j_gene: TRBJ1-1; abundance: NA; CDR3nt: TGTGCCAGCAGTTTGACGGTGAACACTGAAGCTTTCTTT; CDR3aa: CASSLTVNTEAFF
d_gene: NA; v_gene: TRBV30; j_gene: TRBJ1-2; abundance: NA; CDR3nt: TGTGCCTGGAGTCTAGGGGCGGGCTACACCTTC; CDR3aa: CAWSLGAGYTF
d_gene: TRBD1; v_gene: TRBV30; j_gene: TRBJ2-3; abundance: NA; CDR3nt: TGTGCCTGCGAAATCGACAGGGGGCTATGGGATACGCAGTATTTT; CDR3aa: CACEIDRGLWDTQYF
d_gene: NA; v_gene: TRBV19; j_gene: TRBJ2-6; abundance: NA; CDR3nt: TGTGCCAGTGTACCCAGGGACCTAGGGAGAGTCTCCTCTGGGGCCAACGTCCTGACTTTC; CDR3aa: CASVPRDLGRVSSGANVLTF
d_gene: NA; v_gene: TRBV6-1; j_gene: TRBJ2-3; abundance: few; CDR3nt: TGTGCCAGCAGCGGATCCCTTAGCACAGATACGCAGTATTTT; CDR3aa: CASSGSLSTDTQYF
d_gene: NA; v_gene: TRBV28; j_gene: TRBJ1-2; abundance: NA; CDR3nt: TGTGCCAGCTTACCCACGGGGCTTTATGGCTACACCTTC; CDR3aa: CASLPTGLYGYTF
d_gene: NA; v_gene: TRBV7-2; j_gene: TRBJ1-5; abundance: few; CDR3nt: TGTGCCAGCAGCTTAGCGGGCACGGACAGGCCCCAGCATTTT; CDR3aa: CASSLAGTDRPQHF
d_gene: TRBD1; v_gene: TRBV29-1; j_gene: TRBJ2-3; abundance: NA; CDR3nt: TGCAGCGTTGGGAGACAGGGGTCAGATACGCAGTATTTT; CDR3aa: CSVGRQGSDTQYF
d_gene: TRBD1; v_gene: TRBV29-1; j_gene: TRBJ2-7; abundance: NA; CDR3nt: TGCAGCGTCGCGACAGGGTACTTCTACGAGCAGTACTTC; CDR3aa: CSVATGYFYEQYF
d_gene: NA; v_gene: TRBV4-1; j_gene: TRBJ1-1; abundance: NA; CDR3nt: TGCGCCAGCAGCCACCAGGACAGGAACACTGAAGCTTTCTTT; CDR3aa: CASSHQDRNTEAFF
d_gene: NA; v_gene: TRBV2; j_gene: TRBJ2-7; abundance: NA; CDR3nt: TGTGCCAGCAGTGCACAGGGTCCCCACTACGAGCAGTACTTC; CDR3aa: CASSAQGPHYEQYF
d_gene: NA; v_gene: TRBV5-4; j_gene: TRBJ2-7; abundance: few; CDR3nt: TGTGCCAGCAGCTTGGATCCCCCCTACGAGCAGTACTTC; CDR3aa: CASSLDPPYEQYF
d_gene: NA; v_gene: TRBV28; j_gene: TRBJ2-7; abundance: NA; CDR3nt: TGTGCCACCCAGATCTCTAACTACGAGCAGTACTTC; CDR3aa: CATQISNYEQYF
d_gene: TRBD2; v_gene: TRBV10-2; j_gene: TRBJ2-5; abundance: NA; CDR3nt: TGCGCCAGCAGCTTTCTAGCGGGAGGGTACCAAGAGACCCAGTACTTC; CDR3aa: CASSFLAGGYQETQYF
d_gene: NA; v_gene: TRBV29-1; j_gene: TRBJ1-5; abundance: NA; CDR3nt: TGCAGCGTTAAGGCAGGGACGGGCAATCAGCCCCAGCATTTT; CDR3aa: CSVKAGTGNQPQHF
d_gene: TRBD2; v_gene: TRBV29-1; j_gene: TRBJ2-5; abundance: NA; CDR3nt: TGCAGCGTGGGGACTAGGCTGTCGGAGACCCAGTACTTC; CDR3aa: CSVGTRLSETQYF
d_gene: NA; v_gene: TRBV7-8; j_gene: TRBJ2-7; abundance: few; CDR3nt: TGTGCCAGCGGACAGGAGCAGTACTTC; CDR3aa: CASGQEQYF
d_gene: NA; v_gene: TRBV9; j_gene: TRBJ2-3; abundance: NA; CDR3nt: TGTGCCAGCAGCGTGGGGTCGGGTCCCACAGATACGCAGTATTTT; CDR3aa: CASSVGSGPTDTQYF
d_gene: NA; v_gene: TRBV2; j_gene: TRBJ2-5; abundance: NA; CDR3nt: TGTGCCAGCAGAGGGGGGAGCGGTGAGACCCAGTACTTC; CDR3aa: CASRGGSGETQYF
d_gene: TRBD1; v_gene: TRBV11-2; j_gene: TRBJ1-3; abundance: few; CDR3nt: TGTGCCAGCAGCTCCAACAGGGGGCGGAACACCATATATTTT; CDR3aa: CASSSNRGRNTIYF
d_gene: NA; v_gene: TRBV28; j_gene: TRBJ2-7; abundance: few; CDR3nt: TGTGCCAGCAGTTTCGGCTACGAGCAGTACTTC; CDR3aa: CASSFGYEQYF
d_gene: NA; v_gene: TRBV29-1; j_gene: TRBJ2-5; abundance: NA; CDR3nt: TGCAGCGTTTACAGGGCCCTGGAGACCCAGTACTTC; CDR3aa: CSVYRALETQYF